This entry is about one T cell receptor beta chain. The source of the sample is a study of blood T cell repertoires in COVID-19. Study-wide background: Sources were T cells, B-cell-depleted T cells, or PBMCs; the material itself was cDNA or gDNA.

Seattle-derived patients entered the study during active infection and were followed longitudinally. The CDR3 is 14 residues long. Per germline, CDR1 SGHTA and CDR2 FQGTGA. Trimming removed 3 bases from V and 8 bases from J; junction bases left unmatched: 6. Per the original data handling: Estimates of nucleated cell counts were drawn from the amplification of reference gene primers. Generated by immunoSEQ multiplex PCR, the TCRdb table keeps only in-frame clones and is missing some. V, J and clone size derive from that table, while D and trimming were established from the DNA sequence. This table has fewer than 200,000 clones, approximately 90% appearing once.

The sequence came from a woman between 70 and 85 years old with COVID-19, enrolled during active disease. Sequencing was performed on peripheral blood. The chain links TRBV7-3 to TRBJ2-1, with 8 nucleotides matching TRBD1. The CDR3 here is CASSLGQAFHEQFF. CDR3 nucleotide sequence: TGTGCCAGCAGCTTGGGACAGGCGTTCCATGAGCAGTTCTTC.